The sequence of this T cell receptor (beta chain) was determined in a study of T-cell reconstitution after alpha-beta-depleted transplantation in children. V dropped 2 bases and J dropped 12; count of bases not matched to a gene: 13. This CDR3 spans 15 amino acids. The germline V gene encodes CDR1 MNHNS and CDR2 SASEGT. Unique molecular identifiers tagged the TCRbeta library. TCRdb analysed the PCR reads with MiXCR anew, one entry per CDR3 protein. The repertoire consists of approximately 590,000 distinct CDR3 sequences, with about 10% occurring once and the leading ten covering about 4.2%. This clonotype was picked up many times.

The source of this sequence is a human donor who donated a stem cell graft to a child with acute myeloid leukemia. The chain recombines TRBV6-1 with TRBJ2-1, with 7 positions matching TRBD1. The sequencing here drew on PBMCs from the stem cell graft donor, taken from the stem cell graft. The DNA for the CDR3 is TGTGCCAGCAGTGAAAGGGGACAGTTACTAGGCGGGCAGTTCTTC. Its protein product is CASSERGQLLGGQFF.